A single sample is the source of the 17 T cell receptor beta chains below, sequenced in a study of blood T cells in healthy people across ages. Sample-barcoded 5' priming and a J-beta primer mix drove a second PCR of roughly 6 to 12 cycles. TCRdb redid the calling of the 5' RACE reads with MiXCR, one entry per CDR3 protein. The sample yields under 2 million distinct CDR3 sequences, about 32% seen once. Sequencing was performed on blood. The receptors here all came from a woman in her 30s in good health.

V is TRBV7-6 and J is TRBJ2-3; maybe TRBD2 (5 bases). CDR1 SGHVS and CDR2 FNYEAQ come from the germline V gene. V lost 5 bases and J 4 bases, leaving 16 bases between the germline ends. This CDR3 has 15 residues. The CDR3 sequence is CASSPDFPMADTQYF. CDR3 bases: TGTGCCAGCAGCCCGGACTTCCCTATGGCAGATACGCAGTATTTT.

As regards this clonotype: This may arise from a read error, as a much more abundant clone is one base away. The CDR3 sequence is CSVELVSPPYEQYF. DNA of the CDR3: TGCAGCGTTGAGCTGGTCAGTCCCCCCTACGAGCAGTACTTC. The J gene is TRBJ2-4, the V gene TRBV29-1, with D hard to call. The J call may be in error: the DNA end matches TRBJ2-7 better. The CDR3 is 14 amino acids. Germline CDR1 SQVTM, CDR2 ANQGSEA.

This clonotype has more than one count but fewer than ten. The CDR3 protein is CASSYPGQDLKVEQYF. CDR3 coding DNA: TGTGCCAGCAGCTACCCAGGACAGGACCTCAAGGTCGAGCAGTACTTC. J is TRBJ2-7 and V is TRBV7-2; 7 bases align to TRBD1. This CDR3 has 16 residues. The germline gives CDR1 SGHTA, CDR2 FQGNSA. With 4 bases clipped from V and 6 bases from J, the junction kept 15 bases outside the gene matches.

The chain joins TRBV7-3 to TRBJ2-5; D not certain. V was shortened by 5 bases and J by 3 bases, with 10 bases between the two germline ends. The germline gives CDR1 SGHTA, CDR2 FQGTGA. This CDR3 has 13 amino acids. As DNA, the CDR3 is TGTGCCAGCAGCAAAGGACGAGAAGAGACCCAGTACTTC. Translating gives CASSKGREETQYF.

This rearrangement joins TRBV14 to TRBJ1-2; weak D call: TRBD1 (6 bases). V shed 0 bases and J shed 8 bases, with 13 bases lying between them. The CDR3 contains 14 residues. The germline gives CDR1 SGHDN, CDR2 FVKESK. The CDR3 DNA is TGTGCCAGCAGCCAAGAGGGGGCGTACCAAGGCTACACCTTC. Translation gives CASSQEGAYQGYTF.

V and J are TRBV11-2 and TRBJ2-7; 14 positions agree with TRBD2. The germline gives CDR1 SGHAT, CDR2 FQNNGV. Trimming removed 1 base from V and 2 bases from J; junction bases left unmatched: 4. This CDR3 contains 17 residues. Written as DNA, the CDR3 is TGTGCCAGCAGCTTAGTTGGGACTAGCGGGAGACCCTACGAGCAGTACTTC. Protein sequence: CASSLVGTSGRPYEQYF.

The genes are TRBV7-6 and TRBJ1-6; no firm D call. The CDR3 runs to 13 residues. Between the trimmed V and J ends, which lost 5 bases and 7 bases, there was a span of 9 bases. In germline, CDR1 is SGHVS, CDR2 FNYEAQ. CDR3 bases: TGTGCCAGCAGCCCTCTAGCAAATTCACCCCTCCACTTT. Protein: CASSPLANSPLHF. The whole variable domain, filled in from reference TRBV7-6 and TRBJ1-6, reads GAGVSQSPRYKVTKRGQDVALRCDPISGHVSLYWYRQALGQGPEFLTYFNYEAQQDKSGLPNDRFSAERPEGSISTLTIQRTEQRDSAMYRCASSPLANSPLHFGNGTRLTVT.

This clonotype was counted a few times. The chain employs TRBV7-9 and TRBJ2-5; 8 positions agree with TRBD1. J was trimmed by 3 bases and V by 4 bases; bases with no gene match: 13. This CDR3 has 17 amino acids. CDR1 and CDR2 from the germline V gene are SEHNR and FQNEAQ (reference sequence). The CDR3 nucleotides read TGTGCCAGCAGCTCAGGAAAGAAACAGGGGGTTGAAGAGACCCAGTACTTC. This translates into CASSSGKKQGVEETQYF.

This clonotype was seen ten or more times. The V gene is TRBV20-1, the J gene TRBJ2-7; D unresolved. CDR1 is DFQATT, CDR2 SNEGSKA, per germline (reference sequence). Trimming removed 6 bases at V and 2 bases at J, with 14 bases between. The CDR3 length is 13 residues. DNA of the CDR3: TGCAGTGCCCATAGAAGAGTCACCTACGAGCAGTACTTC. This gives the protein CSAHRRVTYEQYF.

The chain links TRBV24-1 to TRBJ2-1; perhaps TRBD1 as D (6 bases). The end of the DNA fits TRBJ2-7 better, so the J call may be wrong. In germline, CDR1 is KGHDR, CDR2 SFDVKD. The CDR3 sequence is 17 residues long. The CDR3 loop is CATSDLGTQGHVDEQYF. The CDR3, as DNA: TGTGCCACCAGTGATTTGGGGACACAGGGACACGTCGATGAGCAGTACTTC.

The chain combines TRBV9 with TRBJ2-3; 8 bases map to TRBD2. This CDR3 is 16 amino acids long. With V trimmed by 4 bases and J by 0 bases, 7 bases remained unmatched. Germline V gene data show CDR1 as SGDLS and CDR2 as YYNGEE. The CDR3 DNA reads TGTGCCAGCAGCTCTCGGGAGGGCCCTAGCACAGATACGCAGTATTTT. This gives the protein CASSSREGPSTDTQYF.

V is TRBV12-3 or TRBV12-4 and J is TRBJ2-2; D remains unclear. The CDR3 length is 12 residues. The V and J ends lost 8 bases and 4 bases respectively, with 8 bases between them. CDR3: CASLAGTGELFF. The CDR3 bases are TGTGCCAGCCTGGCCGGCACCGGGGAGCTGTTTTTT.

The rearrangement links TRBV5-6 to TRBJ2-1; TRBD1 aligns across 8 bases. The V and J ends lost 0 bases and 8 bases, in that order; junction bases with no gene match: 4. Germline V gene sequence: CDR1 SGHDT, CDR2 YYEEEE. The CDR3 is 14 amino acids. In DNA form, the CDR3 reads TGTGCCAGCAGCTTGGGGCAGGGGGCTTATGAGCAGTTCTTC. The encoded protein is CASSLGQGAYEQFF. The variable domain in full, completed from reference TRBV5-6 and TRBJ2-1, reads DAGVTQSPTHLIKTRGQQVTLRCSPKSGHDTVSWYQQALGQGPQFIFQYYEEEERQRGNFPDRFSGHQFPNYSSELNVNALLLGDSALYLCASSLGQGAYEQFFGPGTRLTVL.

A few counts support this clonotype. The rearrangement joins TRBV14 to TRBJ2-1; tentatively, D is TRBD2 (7 bases). The CDR3 runs 16 residues. CDR1 and CDR2 from the germline V gene are SGHDN and FVKESK. The germline V and J ends were trimmed by 0 bases and 7 bases, with 16 bases remaining between them. CDR3 DNA: TGTGCCAGCAGCCAAGAAGGACGGGGGGCCTGGAATGAGCAGTTCTTC. This codes for CASSQEGRGAWNEQFF.

The rearrangement uses TRBV12-3 or TRBV12-4 and TRBJ1-6; no definite D call. This CDR3 has 14 amino acids. Deletions cut 6 bases from V and 5 bases from J, with 11 bases between. The CDR3 is CASRFSLDNSPLHF. The CDR3 nucleotides are TGTGCCAGCAGGTTTTCCCTGGATAATTCACCCCTCCACTTT.

This clonotype appeared a single time. The chain has TRBV29-1 and TRBJ2-7; 12 nucleotides align to TRBD2. TRBJ2-5 explains the end of the DNA better; the J call may be wrong. This CDR3 has 15 residues. CDR1 and CDR2 (germline): SQVTM, ANQGSEA. CDR3 in amino acids: CSVESLAGGGRTQYF. The CDR3 DNA sequence: TGCAGCGTTGAAAGTCTAGCGGGGGGGGGGAGGACCCAGTACTTC.

The chain links TRBV4-1 to TRBJ2-2; D unclear. The CDR3 is 16 amino acids. The V and J ends lost 0 bases and 2 bases respectively, with 10 bases between them. Germline lookup yields CDR1 MGHRA and CDR2 YSYEKL. As DNA, the CDR3 is TGCGCCAGCAGCCAAGATAGCCCGATAAACACCGGGGAGCTGTTTTTT. It encodes CASSQDSPINTGELFF.